This T cell receptor (beta chain) comes out of a study of blood T cell repertoires in COVID-19. Germline CDR1 SGHVS, CDR2 FQNEAQ. V was cut by 3 bases and J by 0 bases, with 9 bases left in between. The CDR3 sequence is 15 residues long. The protocol was immunoSEQ multiplex PCR, while the TCRdb copy is restricted to in-frame clones and leaves out a portion. The repertoire holds 200,000 to 300,000 clones, with about nine tenths as singletons. This TCR came from a man aged 60 to 69 who had recovered from COVID-19. The chain uses TRBV7-8 and TRBJ1-5; D ambiguous. Sequencing used peripheral blood. The CDR3 DNA sequence: TGTGCCAGCAGCTTCGTACCGGGTAGCAATCAGCCCCAGCATTTT. It encodes CASSFVPGSNQPQHF.